These T cell receptor beta chains were read from a single sample in a study of cytotoxic CD8 clonotypes in ibrutinib-treated CLL. Assay: immunoSEQ multiplex PCR; the TCRdb copy retains only in-frame clones and omits some. The table records approximately 9,200 clones, 60% to 80% of them present only once. The sequencing here drew on PBMCs, taken before ibrutinib treatment. All receptors come from a human donor with chronic lymphocytic leukemia. Both conserved end residues are part of each CDR3. A D gene is named only where the DNA matches it firmly. Rows may omit the clone size; those that give it use once, few, many or a size class.

V	J	size	D	DNA	CDR3
TRBV29-1	TRBJ2-3	-	-	TGCAGCGTTGGGCCCCAATGGGATACGCAGTATTTT	CSVGPQWDTQYF
TRBV7-8	TRBJ2-1	-	-	TGTGCCAGCAGCCACTCAGGACCCTACAATGAGCAGTTCTTC	CASSHSGPYNEQFF
TRBV6-1	TRBJ1-2	-	-	TGTGCCAGTTCCCACGGCTATGGCTACACCTTC	CASSHGYGYTF
TRBV5-5	TRBJ2-2	-	TRBD1	TGTGCCAGCAGGCCCGGGACAGGGGGCACCGGGGAGCTGTTTTTT	CASRPGTGGTGELFF
TRBV9	TRBJ2-7	few	-	TGTGCCAGCAGCGTCAGTCCCACAGGCTCCTACGAGCAGTACTTC	CASSVSPTGSYEQYF
TRBV4-2	TRBJ1-2	-	TRBD1	TGTGCCAGCAGCCAAGATGCGACAGGGTTATTTGGCTACACCTTC	CASSQDATGLFGYTF
TRBV2	TRBJ2-5	once	TRBD2	TGTGCCAGCAGTGTCCTAGCGGGAGGCTCGCGTGGGGAGACCCAGTACTTC	CASSVLAGGSRGETQYF
TRBV19	TRBJ1-5	-	-	TGTGCCTCTCAGCGGGGGGCCAGGAGTCAGCCCCAGCATTTT	CASQRGARSQPQHF
TRBV29-1	TRBJ2-2	-	-	TGCAGCGCACAAGCCCAGGGGAACACCGGGGAGCTGTTTTTT	CSAQAQGNTGELFF
TRBV28	TRBJ2-7	-	-	TGTGCCATCTCAGCCTATTACGAGCAGTACTTC	CAISAYYEQYF
TRBV6-1	TRBJ2-1	-	-	TGTGCCAGCAGTGAGGGGGGTAGCGGCTCGAATGAGCAGTTCTTC	CASSEGGSGSNEQFF
TRBV28	TRBJ2-2	-	-	TGTGCCTTCCGGGACACTAACACCGGGGAGCTGTTTTTT	CAFRDTNTGELFF